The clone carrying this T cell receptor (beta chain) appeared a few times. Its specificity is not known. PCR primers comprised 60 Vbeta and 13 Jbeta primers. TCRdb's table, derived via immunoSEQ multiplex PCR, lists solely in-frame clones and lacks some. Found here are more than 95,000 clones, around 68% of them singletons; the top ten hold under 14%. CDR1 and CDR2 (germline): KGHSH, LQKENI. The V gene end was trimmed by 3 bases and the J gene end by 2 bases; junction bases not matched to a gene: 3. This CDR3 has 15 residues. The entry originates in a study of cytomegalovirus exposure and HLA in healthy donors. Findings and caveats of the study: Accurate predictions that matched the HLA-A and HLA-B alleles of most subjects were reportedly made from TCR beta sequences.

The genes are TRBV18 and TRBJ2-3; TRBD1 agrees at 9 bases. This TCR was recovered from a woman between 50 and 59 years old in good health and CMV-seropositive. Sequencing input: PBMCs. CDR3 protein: CASSPGTGITDTQYF. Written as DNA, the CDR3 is TGTGCCAGCTCACCCGGGACAGGGATCACAGATACGCAGTATTTT.